Listed below are T cell receptor beta chains from one sample, sequenced in a study of post-analysis software for immune sequencing data. TCRdb ran MiXCR on the PCR reads and lists one entry per CDR3 protein. Among around 250,000 distinct CDR3 sequences, 30% to 45% were seen once, and the ten largest hold less than 6%. The source material was blood. The receptors here all came from a girl aged 10-17 years with multiple sclerosis. Both conserved end residues are part of each CDR3. The D gene is left open where the match is weak. Size tells how often a clone was seen (once, few, many) or the class of an expanded clone, and some rows leave it out.

>TRBV6-5|many|TRBD2|TRBJ2-3
CASRKTSGYTDTQYF
TGTGCCAGCAGGAAGACTAGCGGCTACACAGATACGCAGTATTTT
>TRBV20-1|few|TRBD2|TRBJ2-1
CSASRTGLVNEQFF
TGCAGTGCTAGTCGGACGGGACTAGTCAATGAGCAGTTCTTC
>TRBV20-1|many|.|TRBJ2-1
CSASRSGTSSYNEQFF
TGCAGTGCTAGTCGGAGTGGAACTAGCTCCTACAATGAGCAGTTCTTC
>TRBV7-2|many|TRBD2|TRBJ2-1
CASSLGTSGYNEQFF
TGTGCCAGCAGCTTAGGGACTAGCGGCTACAATGAGCAGTTCTTC
>TRBV19|.|TRBD1|TRBJ1-6
CATRDRGVSPLHF
TGTGCCACCCGGGACAGGGGGGTTTCACCCCTCCACTTT
>TRBV3-1|many|TRBD2|TRBJ2-5
CASSYGLAGPGAQYF
TGTGCCAGCAGCTACGGACTAGCGGGGCCGGGGGCCCAGTACTTC
>TRBV5-6|many|.|TRBJ2-1
CASRPTGYNEQFF
TGTGCCAGCAGACCGACCGGGTACAATGAGCAGTTCTTC
>TRBV6-5|many|TRBD2|TRBJ2-1
CASSYSNSGGDYNEQFF
TGTGCCAGCAGTTACTCCAATAGCGGGGGGGACTACAATGAGCAGTTCTTC
>TRBV9|.|TRBD2|TRBJ2-2
CASSVEGLAGGPVTGELFF
TGTGCCAGCAGCGTAGAAGGTCTAGCGGGAGGGCCGGTCACCGGGGAGCTGTTTTTT
>TRBV2|.|.|TRBJ2-1
CASSERTIYNEQFF
TGTGCCAGCAGTGAGAGGACAATCTACAATGAGCAGTTCTTC
>TRBV2|many|TRBD2|TRBJ2-1
CASSAMSGGSSYNEQFF
TGTGCCAGCAGTGCCATGAGCGGGGGGAGCTCCTACAATGAGCAGTTCTTC
>TRBV5-1|few|TRBD2|TRBJ2-5
CASSLGLAGGLTQYF
TGCGCCAGCAGCTTGGGACTAGCGGGAGGACTGACCCAGTACTTC
>TRBV3-1|.|TRBD2|TRBJ2-1
CASSQDGARRGGAEQFF
TGTGCCAGCAGCCAAGATGGGGCGAGGCGGGGGGGCGCTGAGCAGTTCTTC
>TRBV18|many|TRBD2|TRBJ2-1
CASSPGLAGVSEQFF
TGTGCCAGCTCACCAGGACTAGCGGGAGTTAGTGAGCAGTTCTTC
>TRBV2|.|.|TRBJ2-3
CASSETSSDTQYAQYF
TGTGCCAGCAGTGAAACGAGCTCGGACACGCAGTATGCGCAGTATTTT
>TRBV29-1|.|.|TRBJ2-5
CSVYRGDQETQYF
TGCAGCGTTTATAGGGGAGACCAAGAGACCCAGTACTTC
>TRBV12-3/TRBV12-4|many|.|TRBJ1-4
CASSAGATNEKLFF
TGTGCCAGCAGTGCAGGGGCAACTAATGAAAAACTGTTTTTT
>TRBV5-1|.|.|TRBJ2-1
CASSTRESCNEQFF
TGCGCCAGCAGCACCCGGGAGTCCTGCAATGAGCAGTTCTTC
>TRBV28|.|TRBD1|TRBJ2-5
CASSTRTGLETQYF
TGTGCCAGCAGTACCCGGACAGGGCTGGAGACCCAGTACTTC
>TRBV6-1|many|TRBD2|TRBJ2-5
CASSRRGLAGPFKETQYF
TGTGCCAGCAGCCGGCGGGGACTAGCGGGCCCCTTCAAGGAGACCCAGTACTTC
>TRBV21-1|few|.|TRBJ1-5
CASSKSEQVPGNQPQHF
TGTGCCAGCAGCAAAAGCGAGCAGGTACCAGGCAATCAGCCCCAGCATTTT
>TRBV27|.|.|TRBJ1-1
CASCKKGDTEAFF
TGTGCCAGCTGCAAAAAGGGAGACACTGAAGCTTTCTTT
>TRBV5-1|few|TRBD1|TRBJ1-1
CASSYGQGTEAFF
TGCGCCAGCAGCTATGGACAGGGCACTGAAGCTTTCTTT
>TRBV6-6|.|.|TRBJ2-4
CANSGEGENIQYF
TGTGCCAACAGTGGGGAGGGGGAAAACATTCAGTACTTC
>TRBV20-1|many|TRBD2|TRBJ2-1
CSAGSGSTYNEQFF
TGCAGTGCTGGCAGCGGGAGCACCTACAATGAGCAGTTCTTC
>TRBV29-1|.|.|TRBJ1-4
CSVRQVNEKLFF
TGCAGCGTACGACAGGTTAATGAAAAACTGTTTTTT
>TRBV14|.|.|TRBJ2-5
CATKPTASYNEQYF
TGTGCCACCAAGCCGACGGCCTCCTACAATGAGCAGTACTTC
>TRBV9|few|.|TRBJ2-2
CASRSMTNTGELFF
TGTGCCAGCAGATCGATGACGAACACCGGGGAGCTGTTTTTT
>TRBV7-2|.|.|TRBJ1-2
CASSLQPNYGYTF
TGTGCCAGCAGCCTACAGCCTAACTATGGCTACACCTTC
>TRBV10-3|.|.|TRBJ1-2
CAISPGQGDGYTF
TGTGCCATCAGCCCTGGTCAAGGGGATGGCTACACCTTC
>TRBV7-6|many|TRBD1|TRBJ2-5
CASSVGTDQETQYF
TGTGCCAGCAGCGTGGGGACAGACCAAGAGACCCAGTACTTC
>TRBV7-2|.|TRBD1|TRBJ1-4
CAGSLEGTGAEKPFF
TGTGCCGGCAGCTTAGAGGGGACAGGGGCAGAAAAACCGTTTTTT
>TRBV15|many|.|TRBJ2-2
CAISMNRGRPNTGELFF
TGTGCCATCAGCATGAATAGGGGGAGGCCCAACACCGGGGAGCTGTTTTTT
>TRBV5-5|many|.|TRBJ1-1
CASSLEAGLTEAFF
TGTGCCAGCAGCTTGGAGGCGGGGCTCACTGAAGCTTTCTTT
>TRBV20-1|.|TRBD1|TRBJ2-7
CSARWDRDYEQYF
TGCAGTGCTAGATGGGACAGGGACTACGAGCAGTACTTC
>TRBV4-1|many|.|TRBJ2-1
CASSRPGNEQFF
TGCGCCAGCAGCCGCCCGGGCAATGAGCAGTTCTTC
>TRBV7-2|many|.|TRBJ1-2
CASSLAPGNYGYTF
TGTGCCAGCAGCTTAGCTCCTGGTAACTATGGCTACACCTTC
>TRBV4-1|.|TRBD2|TRBJ2-2
CASSQDGSGNRELFF
TGCGCCAGCAGCCAGGACGGTAGCGGGAACCGGGAGCTGTTTTTT
>TRBV7-9|many|.|TRBJ2-3
CASSLGWANTDTQYF
TGTGCCAGCAGCTTAGGATGGGCTAACACAGATACGCAGTATTTT
>TRBV7-3|.|TRBD2|TRBJ2-1
CASSLRGSGVAGGNEQFF
TGTGCCAGCAGCTTAAGGGGGTCGGGGGTAGCGGGAGGTAATGAGCAGTTCTTC
>TRBV5-1|.|.|TRBJ2-7
CASSLRGDLFYEQYF
TGCGCCAGCAGCTTGCGGGGTGACCTATTCTACGAGCAGTACTTC
>TRBV6-5|.|.|TRBJ1-1
CASSYRSRGGVTEAFF
TGTGCCAGCAGTTACAGGTCCCGCGGTGGGGTGACTGAAGCTTTCTTT
>TRBV20-1|.|.|TRBJ2-7
CSASLGPVTQYF
TGCAGTGCTAGCTTGGGCCCTGTAACCCAGTACTTC
>TRBV11-2|.|TRBD1|TRBJ1-1
CASTPGQLNTEAFF
TGTGCCAGCACCCCGGGACAGCTGAACACTGAAGCTTTCTTT
>TRBV20-1|many|.|TRBJ2-6
CSASSVLSGANVLTF
TGCAGTGCTAGTTCGGTCCTCTCTGGGGCCAACGTCCTGACTTTC